This TCR beta chain was identified during a study of cytomegalovirus exposure and HLA in healthy donors. This clone has more than one count but fewer than ten. Its antigen is currently unknown. The PCR made use of 60 Vbeta and 13 Jbeta primers. The data were produced by immunoSEQ multiplex PCR, yet TCRdb's version contains in-frame clones alone and is incomplete. The repertoire includes over 100,000 clones, 70% of them detected once, and roughly 8.7% sits in the top ten. Study results and limitations: Association of a missense DCLRE1C variant with TCR beta V- and J-gene trimming was reported in a later analysis. Later analysis suggested links between common viral pathogens and several top significant clusters. CMV antigen specificity of a few CMV-associated chains was confirmed in vitro. Excluded: some indistinguishable V segments such as TRBV6-2 and TRBV6-3.

This CDR3 region has 16 residues. Germline V CDR1 and CDR2: MGHRA, YSYEKL. The V segment lost 0 bases and the J segment 2 bases; nucleotides outside the gene matches: 5. This receptor was obtained from a man younger than 45 in good health and CMV-seropositive. The genes are TRBV4-1 and TRBJ2-5, with 8 positions matching TRBD2. The sample was PBMCs. The CDR3 loop reads CASSQDPASGQETQYF. As DNA, the CDR3 is TGCGCCAGCAGCCAAGATCCCGCTAGCGGGCAAGAGACCCAGTACTTC.